The 5 T cell receptor beta chains below were found in one sample sequenced in a study of tumor and adjacent non-tumor tissue in lung cancer. Three rounds of nested PCR, following a modified ARM-PCR protocol, produced the TCRbeta library. Each CDR3 protein gets one entry after TCRdb re-called the multiplex PCR reads with MiXCR. The table shows approximately 110,000 distinct CDR3 sequences, with about 64% occurring only once. RNA was extracted from bulk tissue without any cell sorting. Distant lung tissue was collected more than 3 cm away from the tumor edge. Source material: distant non-tumor lung tissue. The receptors stem from a man aged 60 to 69 with non-small cell lung cancer.

A single count supports this clonotype. A read error may produce the germline difference seen at one junction end. The V call is TRBV11-1, the J call TRBJ2-2; TRBD1 aligns across 10 bases. The CDR3 runs to 14 residues. Germline loops: CDR1 SGHAT, CDR2 FQDESV (reference sequence). CDR3 DNA sequence: TGCGCCAGCTGCCGGGACAGGGGTCACGGGGAGCTTTTTTTT. It specifies CASCRDRGHGELFF. The variable domain in full, with the rest retrieved from reference TRBV11-1 and TRBJ2-2, is EAEVAQSPRYKITEKSQAVAFWCDPISGHATLYWYRQILGQGPELLVQFQDESVVDDSQLPKDRFSAERLKGVDSTLKIQPAELGDSAMYLCASCRDRGHGELFFGEGSRLTVL.

In its sample, this clonotype was seen many times. V usage is TRBV20-1 and J usage is TRBJ1-2, with 9 nucleotides matching TRBD1. This CDR3 region has 12 residues. Germline lookup yields CDR1 DFQATT and CDR2 SNEGSKA (reference sequence). Losses at the gene ends were 5 bases for V and 8 bases for J; bases not matched to a gene: 6. The CDR3 DNA reads as TGCAGTGCTGAACAGGGGGCCCAAGGCTACACCTTC. Protein: CSAEQGAQGYTF.

Comment on this clonotype: This may be a read error, as it is one base from a much larger clone. The chain links TRBV28 to TRBJ2-2; TRBD2 matches at 9 bases. V gave up 5 bases and J gave up 4 bases; unmatched junction bases: 5. Germline V gene data show CDR1 as MDHEN and CDR2 as SYDVKM. CDR3 size: 15 residues. The CDR3, as DNA: TGTGCCAGCAGTGCTAGCGGGATTCCCACCGGGGAGCTGTTTTTT. It encodes CASSASGIPTGELFF.

In regard to this clonotype: This is likely a read error, given that the CDR3 carries no conserved phenylalanine or tryptophan at its end. The chain combines TRBV12-3 or TRBV12-4 with TRBJ1-4, with a weak D call TRBD1 (6 bases). Trimming took 9 bases from V and 7 from J, leaving 21 bases between them. The CDR3 covers 15 residues. The CDR3 is CASTDGGRDGEKLFI. The CDR3 DNA is TGTGCCAGTACGGATGGGGGGCGAGACGGTGAAAAACTGTTTATT.

A word on this clonotype: A clone one base away is much larger, so this may be a read error. The rearrangement links TRBV20-1 to TRBJ1-1; weak D call: TRBD1 (6 bases). CDR3 length equals 13 residues. Germline assignment: CDR1 DFQATT and CDR2 SNEGSKA (reference sequence). CDR3 in amino acids: CNARDPGGAEAFF. CDR3 DNA sequence: TGCAATGCTAGAGATCCTGGGGGCGCTGAAGCTTTCTTT.